The 22 T cell receptor beta chains in this list originate from one sample, sequenced in a study of T-cell memory formation after mild COVID-19. TCRdb re-called the 5' RACE reads with MiXCR, one entry per CDR3 protein. The table includes 120,000 or so distinct CDR3 sequences, about 5.9% detected once. The specimen was PBMCs or a T cell subset sorted from them (not recorded which). The receptors were sampled from an adult woman who had mild COVID-19 (a few samples of this study predate the infection). Cell type and time point are not known.

There are a few counts of this clonotype. The gene calls are TRBV20-1 and TRBJ2-3, with TRBD2 identical over 11 bases. Germline V lookup: CDR1 DFQATT, CDR2 SNEGSKA (reference sequence). This CDR3 has 16 residues. Germline trimming cut 3 bases from V and 2 bases from J; bases unmatched to any gene: 7. The CDR3 nucleotides read TGCAGTGCTAGGTCTAGCGGGGGGTTTTACACAGATACGCAGTATTTT. It specifies CSARSSGGFYTDTQYF.

This clonotype occurred a few times. The rearrangement uses TRBV3-1 and TRBJ1-1; perhaps TRBD1 as D (5 bases). The V end lost 1 base, the J end lost 11 bases, and 11 bases lay between the germline ends. CDR1 and CDR2 (germline): LGHDT, YNNKEL (reference sequence). CDR3 length: 12 residues. CDR3 region: CASSQVGTGAFF. As DNA, the CDR3 is TGTGCCAGCAGCCAAGTAGGCACAGGCGCTTTCTTT.

Only a few counts were recorded for this clonotype. This chain uses TRBV7-9 with TRBJ1-1; maybe TRBD1 (6 bases). Germline-derived CDR1 and CDR2 are SEHNR and FQNEAQ (reference sequence). The CDR3 is 13 residues long. V lost 1 base and J lost 8, with 11 bases in between. The DNA for the CDR3 is TGTGCCAGCAGCTTAGTCAGGGGTGAGGAAGCTTTCTTT. It codes for CASSLVRGEEAFF.

This clonotype was picked up a small number of times. The rearrangement uses TRBV6-1 and TRBJ2-3; weak D call: TRBD2 (5 bases). Germline V lookup: CDR1 MNHNS, CDR2 SASEGT. The ends were cut back, 6 bases at V and 7 bases at J, with 17 bases in the middle. The CDR3 loop spans 14 amino acids. CDR3 in amino acids: CASSRGGLSHTQYF. CDR3 nucleotide sequence: TGTGCCAGCAGCAGAGGAGGTTTAAGCCATACGCAGTATTTT.

This chain joins TRBV3-1 and TRBJ2-3; the D is unclear. This CDR3 is 14 amino acids long. Trimming shortened V by 1 base and J by 5 bases, and 10 bases separated the two germline ends. Germline CDR1 reads LGHDT; CDR2 reads YNNKEL (reference sequence). CDR3 DNA: TGTGCCAGCAGCCAAGCGATGCTGAAAGATACGCAGTATTTT. Its translation: CASSQAMLKDTQYF.

There are many counts of this clonotype. V and J are TRBV10-3 and TRBJ1-5, with D unclear. CDR1 and CDR2 (germline): ENHRY, SYGVKD. CDR3 length equals 14 residues. V was cut by 3 bases and J by 2 bases, with 8 bases left in between. The CDR3 DNA is TGTGCCATCAGTGAAACGGGCGGCAATCAGCCCCAGCATTTT. It encodes CAISETGGNQPQHF.

This clonotype was observed many times. CDR3 nucleotide sequence: TGCAGTGCTCAACAGGGAAGAAGCACCGGGGAGCTGTTTTTT. It encodes CSAQQGRSTGELFF. The V gene is TRBV20-1, the J gene TRBJ2-2, with D perhaps TRBD1 (6 bases). The CDR3 spans 14 residues. The ends were cut back, 5 bases at V and 4 bases at J, with 14 bases in the middle. Per germline, CDR1 DFQATT and CDR2 SNEGSKA (reference sequence).

This clonotype was counted many times. V is TRBV20-1 and J is TRBJ2-1; D unclear. Trimming removed 0 bases from V and 8 bases from J, with 8 bases in between. Germline-derived CDR1 and CDR2 are DFQATT and SNEGSKA (reference sequence). The CDR3 loop spans 12 amino acids. CDR3 residues: CSARDHSDEQFF. The DNA of the CDR3 is TGCAGTGCTAGAGATCACAGCGATGAGCAGTTCTTC.

This clonotype was counted between two and nine times. One junction end does not reproduce the germline sequence, and a read error may be involved. This chain connects TRBV5-1 to TRBJ2-2; 9 nucleotides line up with TRBD2. Germline values: CDR1 SGHRS, CDR2 YFSETQ. The CDR3 sequence is 19 residues long. CDR3 loop: CASSLSPRGGARLPGELFF. DNA of the CDR3: TGCGCCAGTAGCTTGAGCCCCCGCGGGGGGGCCCGCTTGCCCGGGGAGCTGTTTTTT.

The J gene is TRBJ2-7, the V gene TRBV12-3 or TRBV12-4; D possibly corresponds to TRBD1 (6 bases). Trimming stripped 0 bases from V and 0 bases from J, with 12 bases between. This CDR3 contains 16 residues. CDR3 nucleotide sequence: TGTGCCAGCAGTTTAGCTGGACAGCCAACCTCCTACGAGCAGTACTTC. This codes for CASSLAGQPTSYEQYF.

The chain has TRBV11-2 and TRBJ1-1; D might be TRBD1 (6 bases). The CDR3 runs 13 residues. V lost 3 bases to trimming and J lost 4 bases, with 9 bases between them. Per germline, CDR1 SGHAT and CDR2 FQNNGV. The CDR3 loop is CASSLGAPTEAFF. CDR3 bases: TGTGCCAGCAGCTTGGGGGCCCCCACTGAAGCTTTCTTT. The complete variable domain, with remaining parts taken from reference TRBV11-2 and TRBJ1-1, reads EAGVAQSPRYKIIEKRQSVAFWCNPISGHATLYWYQQILGQGPKLLIQFQNNGVVDDSQLPKDRFSAERLKGVDSTLKIQPAKLEDSAVYLCASSLGAPTEAFFGQGTRLTVV.

This clonotype was found a few times. Relative to the germline gene, one junction end is altered; a read error may explain this. V is TRBV6-2 or TRBV6-3 and J is TRBJ2-1; D gene ambiguous. Germline V gives CDR1 MNHEY, CDR2 SVGEGT. The CDR3 length is 12 residues. CDR3: CASSSTLRSKVF. The DNA of the CDR3 is TGTGCCAGCAGTTCTACTCTTCGGTCCAAGGTCTTC.

In this sample, this clonotype turned up many times. The chain employs TRBV20-1 and TRBJ2-4; 14 bases are a match to TRBD2. Germline values: CDR1 DFQATT, CDR2 SNEGSKA (reference sequence). The V gene end was trimmed by 3 bases and the J gene end by 0 bases; junction bases not matched to a gene: 7. The CDR3 is 18 amino acids. CDR3 sequence: CSARKTSGGAEAKNIQYF. The CDR3 bases are TGCAGTGCTAGGAAGACTAGCGGGGGGGCGGAAGCCAAAAACATTCAGTACTTC.

V usage is TRBV7-3 and J usage is TRBJ1-1; no definite D call. Trimming pared 1 base from V and 11 bases from J, leaving 14 bases between. This CDR3 region has 13 residues. The germline gives CDR1 SGHTA, CDR2 FQGTGA. CDR3 sequence reads: CASSLSRTTEAFF. The CDR3 DNA sequence: TGTGCCAGCAGCTTAAGTAGGACCACGGAGGCTTTCTTT.

This clonotype has a count of ten or more. The chain is built from TRBV4-3 and TRBJ2-7; 8 nucleotides match TRBD1. V was pared by 1 base and J by 6 bases, with 8 bases of the junction left unmatched. CDR1 and CDR2 from the germline V gene are LGHNA and YSLEER. This CDR3 has 15 residues. DNA of the CDR3: TGCGCCAGCAGCCAAGGGGCGGGACAGGCCTCCGAGCAGTACTTC. As protein: CASSQGAGQASEQYF.

This clonotype appeared many times. The chain recombines TRBV4-3 with TRBJ2-5, with 7 bases matching TRBD1. The junction had 5 bases not matched to a gene; V was cut back by 2 bases and J by 2 bases. The length of the CDR3 is 15 residues. From germline, CDR1 is LGHNA and CDR2 YSLEER. In DNA, the CDR3 is TGCGCCAGCAGCCAAAGGGGGCAGGAGCAAGAGACCCAGTACTTC. Protein: CASSQRGQEQETQYF.

Many counts were recorded for this clonotype. The CDR3 region is CATSAYEDTEAFF. The CDR3, as DNA: TGTGCCACCAGTGCGTATGAGGACACTGAAGCTTTCTTT. The rearrangement links TRBV24-1 to TRBJ1-1; D is undetermined. This CDR3 has 13 amino acids. Germline V gene data show CDR1 as KGHDR and CDR2 as SFDVKD. Trimming removed 5 bases from V and 3 bases from J, with 9 bases in between.

This clonotype was seen a few times. The chain recombines TRBV3-1 with TRBJ1-1, with TRBD1 matching 7 bases. Germline CDR1 is LGHDT and CDR2 is YNNKEL (reference sequence). The CDR3 is made up of 15 amino acids. The junction had 5 bases not matched to a gene; V was cut back by 4 bases and J by 0 bases. CDR3 sequence: CASSPGGRMNTEAFF. CDR3 DNA: TGTGCCAGCAGCCCAGGGGGGAGAATGAACACTGAAGCTTTCTTT.

The rearrangement uses TRBV19 and TRBJ2-6; 7 bases agree with TRBD1. Losses at the gene ends were 6 bases for V and 0 bases for J; bases not matched to a gene: 2. This CDR3 is built from 15 residues. CDR1 LNHDA and CDR2 SQIVND come from the germline V gene (reference sequence). CDR3 sequence (DNA): TGTGCCAGTAGCACAGGGGTCTCTGGGGCCAACGTCCTGACTTTC. This encodes CASSTGVSGANVLTF.

This clonotype occurred many times. The V gene is TRBV27, the J gene TRBJ2-7; 7 bases map to TRBD1. Losses at the gene ends were 4 bases for V and 3 bases for J; bases not matched to a gene: 12. The CDR3 is 16 amino acids. The V gene's germline CDR1 is MNHEY and CDR2 SMNVEV (reference sequence). This chain's CDR3 is CASSSYVSGTDYEQYF. The CDR3 nucleotides read TGTGCCAGCAGTTCCTACGTCTCCGGGACAGACTACGAGCAGTACTTC.

V usage is TRBV24-1 and J usage is TRBJ2-3; maybe TRBD2 (6 bases). This CDR3 region has 16 residues. V was trimmed by 4 bases and J by 0 bases, leaving 13 bases between them. CDR1 is KGHDR and CDR2 is SFDVKD in the germline V gene. CDR3 coding DNA: TGTGCCACCAGTGACCAAACACGGGGGAGCACAGATACGCAGTATTTT. Protein product: CATSDQTRGSTDTQYF.

The table lists this clonotype with a few counts. The chain couples TRBV12-3 or TRBV12-4 to TRBJ1-2; 8 bases are shared with TRBD1. The junction had 7 bases not matched to a gene; V was cut back by 6 bases and J by 4 bases. The CDR3 is 14 residues long. CDR3 loop: CASRATGVAYGYTF. CDR3 bases: TGTGCCAGCAGAGCGACAGGGGTGGCCTATGGCTACACCTTC.